What follows is one TCR beta chain and its context. Its specificity is not known. Germline V gene data show CDR1 as GTSNPN and CDR2 as SVGIG (reference sequence). Trimming stripped 5 bases from V and 5 bases from J, with 12 bases between. The CDR3 extends over 12 amino acids. Some clones are missing from TCRdb's copy, which holds only in-frame ones; the method was immunoSEQ multiplex PCR. This sample has under 150,000 clones, with 90% found just once. These data are taken from a study of T cell responses to AZD1222 COVID-19 vaccine. Study results and caveats: Clonal diversity may have been underestimated in mostly white British donors. Spike regions recognized by vaccine-associated CD4 TCRs spanned the protein, led by 160-218 and 743-854. Two AZD1222 doses significantly raised spike-specific TCR breadth and depth over controls.

Second doses were pooled across both intervals (about 4 or about 12 weeks). The starting material was peripheral blood, obtained 28 days after the second AZD1222 dose. V usage is TRBV30 and J usage is TRBJ1-2; D perhaps matches TRBD1 (5 bases). The receptor comes from an adult who received the AZD1222 COVID-19 vaccine. The CDR3 loop is CAWRPGGYGYTF. The CDR3, as DNA: TGTGCCTGGCGACCGGGGGGTTATGGCTACACCTTC.